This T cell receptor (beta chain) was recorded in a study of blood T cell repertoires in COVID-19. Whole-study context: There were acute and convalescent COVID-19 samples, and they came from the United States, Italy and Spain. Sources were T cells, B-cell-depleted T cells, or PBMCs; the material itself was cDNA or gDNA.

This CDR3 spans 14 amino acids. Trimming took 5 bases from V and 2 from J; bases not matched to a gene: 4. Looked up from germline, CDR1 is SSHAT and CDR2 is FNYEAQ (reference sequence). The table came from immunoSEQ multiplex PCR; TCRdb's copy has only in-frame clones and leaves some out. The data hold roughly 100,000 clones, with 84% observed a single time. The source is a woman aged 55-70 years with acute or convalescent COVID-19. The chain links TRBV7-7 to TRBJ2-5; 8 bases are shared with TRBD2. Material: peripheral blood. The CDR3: CASSRTSRQETQYF. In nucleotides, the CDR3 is TGTGCCAGCAGCCGGACTAGCAGGCAAGAGACCCAGTACTTC.